The T cell receptor (beta chain) described here comes from a study of identical twins listed by TCRdb under 2016. Broadly, across the study: To test whether fetal clonotypes persist, this study deep-sequenced TCR alpha and beta repertoires from monozygotic twins, from unrelated adults of various ages, and from cord blood. Replicate twin experiments were performed at different times using different library preparation protocols to rule out contamination.

Note on this clonotype: Its target antigen remains unknown. Per-nucleotide qualities are absent, and no much larger clonotype sits a single base away.

Study-wide conclusions, independent of this receptor: The excess sharing between twins in beta out-of-frame sequences was weaker because fewer shared sequences reduced the signal-to-noise ratio. Invariant T cells such as MAIT and iNKT could partly confound zero-insertion analyses, although diverse VJ usage argued against such confounding for most clonotypes. Out-of-frame TCR alpha sharing in monozygotic twins was systematically underestimated by recombination models, whereas sharing between unrelated individuals was in agreement with the recombination models. Because the same donors could not be followed over many years, conclusions were based on cross-sectional statistical analysis. Compared with coincidental sharing between unrelated individuals, out-of-frame TCR alpha sequences shared between twins showed an excess of sequences with low generation probability. Fewer insertions were carried by abundant cord blood beta clonotypes, a similar but weaker trend appeared in young adult naive repertoires, and no such trend appeared in memory repertoires.

Trimming costs V 6 bases and J 8 bases, and their ends lie 10 bases apart. The CDR3 covers 11 residues, taking in both the cysteine and the phenylalanine. Only CDR3 DNA is held: 33 bases, read in frame from base 1. In the germline V gene, CDR1 corresponds to MDHEN and CDR2 to SYDVKM. All donors were healthy Caucasians. The twin cohort consisted of three pairs of female monozygotic twins, all aged 18 to 29 years. Peripheral blood mononuclear cells were the source from which RNA for the TCR libraries was isolated. The library was built by means of 5' RACE. Sequencing took place on an Illumina HiSeq 2000. Template switching added a universal primer binding site, and the final cDNA carried a unique molecular identifier that allowed TCR cDNA molecules to be counted accurately. First-strand cDNA for TCR alpha and beta chains was synthesized from specific primers in the conserved constant-segment region. To control for contamination, each cDNA library was double barcoded with a SMART-Mk sample barcode plus Illumina barcodes. TruSeq adapter sequences, together with Illumina sample barcodes, were added in two successive PCR steps. TCR alpha and beta cDNA libraries were sequenced on the Illumina HiSeq platform with custom primers. As for the original processing: MiGEC was used to process raw reads and extract unique molecular identifiers, and MiXCR was used to find CDR3 positions. For each individual, recombination models were inferred using an EM algorithm with the repgenHMM and IGoR tools. The analysis of shared clonotypes was done with the tcR package in R, with sharing normalized by the product of cloneset sizes. Out-of-frame nonproductive sequences were analyzed to study raw recombination free of thymic and clonal selection effects. TCRdb trimmed the raw reads at Q25, called clones with MiXCR and kept productive beta chains. All rows with the same CDR3 protein become a single entry with the most common DNA and genes. The authors' filters were not applied to this entry. This sample comprises 700,000 or so distinct CDR3 sequences, 8% to 9% of them detected only once. Around 0.98% of the sample comes from the top ten.

The same data also went into a second study, on yellow fever vaccine responses in identical twins. The second paper further reports: According to the authors, the vaccine-induced T cell response in identical twins seemed to be partly convergent and partly specific to each individual. In identical twins, the study followed T cell clones that responded to the vaccine with precision.

The sequence is built from TRBV28 and TRBJ2-5; no D segment can be confidently identified. The receptor comes from a woman aged 18-30 years in good health. The sequenced sample consisted of PBMCs. The CDR3 reads CASSSTNTQYF. The nucleotide sequence is TGTGCCAGCAGCTCCACCAATACCCAGTACTTC.